These 15 T cell receptor beta chains share one sample of origin, sequenced in a study of blood T cell repertoires in COVID-19 (dated by TCRdb to 2019 to 2021). The library was built by means of the immunoSEQ multiplex PCR assay. The immuneACCESS repertoire file appears here via TCRdb, limited to in-frame rearrangements. These files lack a portion of the clones; in checked studies, under half of the deficit traces to unresolved V genes, and the cause of the others is not known. This sample is represented by 250,000 to 300,000 clones; just over 90% of them were singletons. About 2.3% of the sample belongs to the ten largest clones. Input material: PBMCs or T cells enriched from blood (not recorded which). The receptors here all came from a middle-aged woman with acute COVID-19.

This chain joins TRBV6-5 and TRBJ1-5; 7 nucleotides match TRBD1. Per the germline V gene, CDR1 is MNHEY and CDR2 is SVGAGI. The CDR3 is 15 residues long. The V and J ends lost 6 bases and 5 bases, in that order; junction bases with no gene match: 10. The CDR3 region has the DNA TGTGCCAGCAGAACCGGGACAGACAAGTATCAGCCCCAGCATTTT. Protein: CASRTGTDKYQPQHF.

This chain links TRBV6-2 or TRBV6-3 with TRBJ2-7; a possible D gene is TRBD2 (5 bases). Trimming cost V 6 bases and J 4 bases, with 10 bases left between them. The CDR3 sequence is 12 residues long. Germline V gene sequence: CDR1 MNHEY, CDR2 SVGEGT. The CDR3 protein is CASSLAPYEQYF. CDR3 nucleotides: TGTGCCAGCAGCCTAGCTCCGTACGAGCAGTACTTC.

The chain combines TRBV5-4 with TRBJ2-7, with TRBD2 matching 9 bases. Germline CDR1 reads SGHNT; CDR2 reads YYREEE (reference sequence). The V gene end was trimmed by 1 base and the J gene end by 1 base; junction bases not matched to a gene: 3. CDR3 size: 15 residues. CDR3 bases: TGTGCCAGCAGCTTGACTAGCGGGTGGTCCTACGAGCAGTACTTC. It yields the protein CASSLTSGWSYEQYF.

Of note for this clone: Within the sample, other DNA sequences also encode this same CDR3. The V call is TRBV10-3, the J call TRBJ1-4; D is undetermined. The CDR3 is 14 residues long. The V gene lost 3 bases and the J gene lost 3 bases, with 8 bases spanning the gap. CDR1 is ENHRY, CDR2 SYGVKD, per germline. The CDR3 sequence: CAISEGGSNEKLFF. The DNA for the CDR3 is TGTGCCATCAGTGAAGGAGGCTCTAATGAAAAACTGTTTTTT.

The chain is built from TRBV9 and TRBJ1-5; 7 bases agree with TRBD1. CDR1 is SGDLS, CDR2 YYNGEE, per germline. The V and J ends lost 4 bases and 1 base, in that order; junction bases with no gene match: 11. The CDR3 is made up of 17 amino acids. The chain's CDR3 is CASSFEEGAPSNQPQHF. Written as DNA, the CDR3 is TGTGCCAGCAGCTTCGAGGAGGGGGCGCCGAGCAATCAGCCCCAGCATTTT. Full variable domain (rest looked up from reference TRBV9 and TRBJ1-5): DSGVTQTPKHLITATGQRVTLRCSPRSGDLSVYWYQQSLDQGLQFLIQYYNGEERAKGNILERFSAQQFPDLHSELNLSSLELGDSALYFCASSFEEGAPSNQPQHFGDGTRLSIL.

The gene calls are TRBV20-1 and TRBJ1-1; D remains ambiguous. This CDR3 region has 13 residues. CDR1 and CDR2 (germline): DFQATT, SNEGSKA (reference sequence). The V gene lost 3 bases and the J gene lost 3 bases, with 11 bases spanning the gap. CDR3 sequence (DNA): TGCAGTGCTAGTGAACAGTCCTACACTGAAGCTTTCTTT. The encoded protein is CSASEQSYTEAFF.

The chain employs TRBV7-9 and TRBJ1-1; D gene unclear. The germline V gene encodes CDR1 SEHNR and CDR2 FQNEAQ (reference sequence). This CDR3 is 11 amino acids long. V was trimmed by 1 base and J by 7 bases, leaving 4 bases between them. The DNA for the CDR3 is TGTGCCAGCAGCTTAGGCGGTGAAGCTTTCTTT. Its translation: CASSLGGEAFF.

V usage is TRBV27 and J usage is TRBJ2-1, with D possibly TRBD2 on 5 matching bases. The CDR3 spans 14 residues. Trimming cost V 3 bases and J 9 bases, with 15 bases left between them. CDR1 is MNHEY, CDR2 SMNVEV, per germline (reference sequence). CDR3 coding DNA: TGTGCCAGCAGTTTTGGTCCGGTAGAGGGTGAGCAGTTCTTC. It codes for CASSFGPVEGEQFF.

The chain couples TRBV7-9 to TRBJ1-2; D may be TRBD1 (6 bases). This CDR3 spans 15 amino acids. Germline lookup yields CDR1 SEHNR and CDR2 FQNEAQ (reference sequence). The V gene lost 5 bases and the J gene lost 3 bases, with 16 bases spanning the gap. The CDR3 reads CASSPSQTGYYGYTF. DNA for the CDR3: TGTGCCAGCAGCCCTAGCCAGACAGGTTACTATGGCTACACCTTC.

The CDR3 sequence is CATGTGTETQYF. The DNA of the CDR3 is TGTGCCACCGGGACAGGGACGGAGACCCAGTACTTC. The chain employs TRBV24-1 and TRBJ2-5; 9 bases are shared with TRBD1. CDR3 length: 12 amino acids. Germline CDR1 reads KGHDR; CDR2 reads SFDVKD. The trim removed 9 bases at V and 5 bases at J, leaving 3 bases unmatched.

V is TRBV18 and J is TRBJ2-7; 7 bases map to TRBD2. The CDR3 contains 15 residues. Germline-derived CDR1 and CDR2 are KGHSH and LQKENI. V shed 3 bases and J 5 bases; nucleotides not matched to a gene: 10. The CDR3 reads CASSPRGGRINEQYF. In nucleotides, the CDR3 is TGTGCCAGCTCACCCCGGGGCGGGAGAATCAACGAGCAGTACTTC.

This clone was found a few times. The V gene is TRBV11-2, the J gene TRBJ1-2, with D unresolved. This CDR3 is built from 12 residues. Per the germline V gene, CDR1 is SGHAT and CDR2 is FQNNGV. Trimming stripped 1 base from V and 7 bases from J, with 7 bases between. The CDR3 DNA sequence: TGTGCCAGCAGCTTAGGAGGGTCTGGCTACACCTTC. Its protein is CASSLGGSGYTF. Filled out from reference TRBV11-2 and TRBJ1-2, the complete variable domain reads EAGVAQSPRYKIIEKRQSVAFWCNPISGHATLYWYQQILGQGPKLLIQFQNNGVVDDSQLPKDRFSAERLKGVDSTLKIQPAKLEDSAVYLCASSLGGSGYTFGSGTRLTVV.

The rearrangement links TRBV18 to TRBJ2-3; TRBD1 is a possible D gene (6 bases). Germline CDR1 and CDR2: KGHSH and LQKENI. This CDR3 region has 14 residues. V was shortened by 5 bases and J by 0 bases, with 9 bases between the two germline ends. The DNA of the CDR3 is TGTGCCAGCTCAAACAGGGATAGCACAGATACGCAGTATTTT. This encodes CASSNRDSTDTQYF.

This sequence joins TRBV5-1 and TRBJ2-3, with 11 nucleotides matching TRBD1. The CDR3 totals 15 residues. V gave up 3 bases and J gave up 4 bases; unmatched junction bases: 4. Germline CDR1 and CDR2: SGHRS and YFSETQ. The CDR3 spells CASSWEGQGADTQYF. CDR3 DNA sequence: TGCGCCAGCAGCTGGGAGGGACAGGGGGCAGATACGCAGTATTTT.

The chain links TRBV7-3 to TRBJ2-3; tentatively, D is TRBD2 (7 bases). CDR1 SGHTA and CDR2 FQGTGA come from the germline V gene. This CDR3 spans 15 amino acids. V lost 5 bases to trimming and J lost 6 bases, with 18 bases between them. The CDR3 loop is CASSLIGGGQDTQYF. The CDR3 bases are TGTGCCAGCAGCCTCATAGGGGGGGGCCAGGATACGCAGTATTTT. Drawing the rest from reference TRBV7-3 and TRBJ2-3, the complete variable domain is GAGVSQTPSNKVTEKGKYVELRCDPISGHTALYWYRQSLGQGPEFLIYFQGTGAADDSGLPNDRFFAVRPEGSVSTLKIQRTERGDSAVYLCASSLIGGGQDTQYFGPGTRLTVL.